Below, 11 T cell receptor beta chains from the same sample are listed, as sequenced in a study of neurological immune-mediated disorders. A single record per CDR3 protein comes from TCRdb applying MiXCR to the 5' RACE reads. The table has some 60,000 distinct CDR3 sequences, more than 9.5% seen once; the top ten hold around 12%. Stated time point: longitudinal time-point 2. The material sequenced was PBMCs. These receptor sequences come from a man younger than 45 in good health.

This clonotype was seen at least ten times. The chain employs TRBV18 and TRBJ1-4, with a weak D call TRBD1 (6 bases). The V end was cut by 5 bases, the J end by 8 bases, with 9 bases between. The germline CDR1 and CDR2 sequences are KGHSH and LQKENI. The CDR3 is 12 residues long. The CDR3 sequence: CASSTGNEKLFF. The CDR3 nucleotides are TGTGCCAGCTCAACAGGGAACGAAAAACTGTTTTTT.

The chain couples TRBV5-1 to TRBJ2-1; 9 bases fit TRBD1. CDR3 length: 16 amino acids. The V segment lost 0 bases and the J segment 3 bases; nucleotides outside the gene matches: 4. Germline V gene sequence: CDR1 SGHRS, CDR2 YFSETQ. The CDR3 DNA follows: TGCGCCAGCAGCTTGGCCGGGACAGGGAGCTACAATGAGCAGTTCTTC. The encoded protein is CASSLAGTGSYNEQFF.

This clonotype has a count of ten or more. This chain joins TRBV9 and TRBJ2-7, with 8 bases fitting TRBD1. The CDR3 covers 15 residues. The J segment lost 5 bases and the V segment lost 0 bases, leaving 7 bases of the junction unmatched. The germline CDR1 and CDR2 sequences are SGDLS and YYNGEE. The CDR3 is CASSVDVTGADEQYF. The CDR3 DNA sequence: TGTGCCAGCAGCGTAGATGTGACAGGGGCCGACGAGCAGTACTTC.

This clonotype occurred many times. The V call is TRBV20-1, the J call TRBJ1-1, with 10 bases fitting TRBD1. J was trimmed by 5 bases and V by 5 bases; bases with no gene match: 26. The CDR3 contains 20 residues. CDR1 and CDR2 (germline): DFQATT, SNEGSKA (reference sequence). The CDR3 bases are TGCAGTGCTCGACCCCGTCCCGGGACAGGGGTTGCGGGCAAGGGGACTGAAGCTTTCTTT. Encoded protein: CSARPRPGTGVAGKGTEAFF.

This clonotype was recorded many times. The V gene is TRBV4-1, the J gene TRBJ2-2; tentative D call: TRBD1 (5 bases). The CDR3 covers 15 residues. Germline lookup yields CDR1 MGHRA and CDR2 YSYEKL. V lost 0 bases to trimming and J lost 4 bases, with 9 bases between them. CDR3 amino acids: CASSQDPRVTGELFF. The CDR3 nucleotides are TGCGCCAGCAGCCAAGATCCCAGGGTCACCGGGGAGCTGTTTTTT.

This clonotype has a count of ten or more. The rearrangement uses TRBV12-3 or TRBV12-4 and TRBJ1-1; 7 bases map to TRBD1. After removal of 6 bases from V and 5 bases from J, the junction contained 3 bases not matched to a gene. The CDR3 extends over 12 amino acids. The CDR3 loop is CASSPRGTEAFF. In DNA, the CDR3 is TGTGCCAGCAGCCCCAGGGGGACTGAAGCTTTCTTT.

The table lists this clonotype with many counts. The genes are TRBV27 and TRBJ2-3, with D possibly being TRBD2 (6 bases). Deletions cut 1 base from V and 0 bases from J, with 14 bases between. The CDR3 extends over 17 amino acids. The germline CDR1 and CDR2 sequences are MNHEY and SMNVEV (reference sequence). CDR3 sequence: CASSLLSSATSTDTQYF. CDR3 bases: TGTGCCAGCAGTTTATTATCTAGCGCTACTAGCACAGATACGCAGTATTTT.

Many counts were recorded for this clonotype. The V call is TRBV5-1, the J call TRBJ1-1, with unresolved D. V lost 1 base, J lost 4 bases, and 8 bases lay in between. The germline V gene has CDR1 SGHRS and CDR2 YFSETQ. CDR3 length: 13 amino acids. CDR3 sequence (DNA): TGCGCCAGCAGCTTGCGGGAGGGCACTGAAGCTTTCTTT. It specifies CASSLREGTEAFF.

The table lists this clonotype with many counts. The chain links TRBV12-3 or TRBV12-4 to TRBJ1-1; maybe TRBD1 (5 bases). The CDR3 sequence is 13 residues long. The germline V and J ends were trimmed by 8 bases and 5 bases, with 15 bases remaining between them. This chain's CDR3 is CASGRGEWTEAFF. CDR3 sequence (DNA): TGTGCCAGCGGGAGAGGGGAGTGGACTGAAGCTTTCTTT.

This clonotype was detected many times. V and J are TRBV7-9 and TRBJ2-1, with 10 bases matching TRBD2. The CDR3 contains 16 residues. Germline V gene data show CDR1 as SEHNR and CDR2 as FQNEAQ (reference sequence). V was pared by 0 bases and J by 4 bases, with 3 bases of the junction left unmatched. CDR3 sequence (DNA): TGTGCCAGCAGCTTAGCCGGGACTAGCGTTTACAATGAGCAGTTCTTC. It translates to CASSLAGTSVYNEQFF.

This clonotype was counted a few times. V usage is TRBV29-1 and J usage is TRBJ2-1; D gene unclear. This CDR3 is built from 13 residues. Germline V gene data show CDR1 as SQVTM and CDR2 as ANQGSEA. Trimming took 4 bases from V and 0 from J, leaving 7 bases between them. CDR3 nucleotides: TGCAGCGTTGTTTCGAGCTCCTACAATGAGCAGTTCTTC. This codes for CSVVSSSYNEQFF.